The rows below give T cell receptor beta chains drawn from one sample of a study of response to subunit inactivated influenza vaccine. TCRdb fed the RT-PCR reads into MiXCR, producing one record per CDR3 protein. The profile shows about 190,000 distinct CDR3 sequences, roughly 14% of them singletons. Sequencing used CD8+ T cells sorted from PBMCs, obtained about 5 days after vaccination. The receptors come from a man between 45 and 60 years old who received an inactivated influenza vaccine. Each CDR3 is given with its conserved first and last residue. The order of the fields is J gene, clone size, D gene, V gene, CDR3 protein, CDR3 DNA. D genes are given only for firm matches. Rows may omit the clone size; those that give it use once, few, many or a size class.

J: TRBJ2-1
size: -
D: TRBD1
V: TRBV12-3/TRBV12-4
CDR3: CASRATGVRYNEQFF
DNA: TGTGCCAGCAGGGCAACAGGGGTAAGGTACAATGAGCAGTTCTTC

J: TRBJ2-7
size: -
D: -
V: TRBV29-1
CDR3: CSVEDPSGRGSAREQYF
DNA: TGCAGCGTTGAAGACCCGTCGGGGCGGGGTTCGGCTCGCGAGCAGTACTTC

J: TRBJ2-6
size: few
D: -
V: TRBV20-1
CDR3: CSAPVRGQSGANVLTF
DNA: TGCAGTGCACCAGTACGGGGACAATCCGGGGCCAACGTCCTGACTTTC

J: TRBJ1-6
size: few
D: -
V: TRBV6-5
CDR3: CASSYRGQGRYANNSPLHF
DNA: TGTGCCAGCAGTTACCGAGGGCAGGGACGGTACGCGAATAATTCACCCCTCCACTTT

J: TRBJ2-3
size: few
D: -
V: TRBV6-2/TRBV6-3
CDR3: CASSYRSGTDTQYF
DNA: TGTGCCAGCAGTTACAGAAGCGGCACAGATACGCAGTATTTT

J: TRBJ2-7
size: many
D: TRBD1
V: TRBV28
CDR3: CASSLWDRGYEQYF
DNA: TGCGCCAGCAGCTTGTGGGACAGGGGCTACGAGCAGTACTTC

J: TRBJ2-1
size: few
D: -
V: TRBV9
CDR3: CASSVGSGSYNEQFF
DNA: TGTGCCAGCAGCGTAGGATCCGGGAGCTACAATGAGCAGTTCTTC

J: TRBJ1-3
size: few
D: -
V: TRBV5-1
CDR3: CASSLGQRSGNTIYF
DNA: TGCGCCAGCAGCTTGGGACAACGCTCTGGAAACACCATATATTTT

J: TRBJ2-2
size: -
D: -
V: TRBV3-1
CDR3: CASSRQGYGGELFF
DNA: TGTGCCAGCAGTCGCCAGGGTTACGGCGGGGAGCTGTTTTTT

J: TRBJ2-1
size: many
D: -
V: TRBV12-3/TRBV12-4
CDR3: CASRSPGVTYNEQFF
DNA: TGTGCCAGCAGATCCCCAGGGGTCACCTACAATGAGCAGTTCTTC

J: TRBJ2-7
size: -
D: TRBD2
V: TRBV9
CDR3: CASSASGIQAYEQYF
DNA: TGTGCCAGCAGCGCAAGCGGGATTCAAGCGTACGAGCAGTACTTC

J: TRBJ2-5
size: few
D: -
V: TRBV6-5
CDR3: CASSLRGPIVQETQYF
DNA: TGTGCCAGCAGTTTGCGGGGTCCAATCGTACAAGAGACCCAGTACTTC

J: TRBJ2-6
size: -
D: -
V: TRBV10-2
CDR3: CASSARSGANVLTF
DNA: TGCGCCAGCAGTGCGCGGTCTGGGGCCAACGTCCTGACTTTC

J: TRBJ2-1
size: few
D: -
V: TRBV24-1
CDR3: CATSDHKEEQFF
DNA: TGTGCCACCAGTGACCATAAGGAGGAGCAGTTCTTC

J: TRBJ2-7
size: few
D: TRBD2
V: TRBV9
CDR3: CASSGGPGLAIYEQYF
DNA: TGTGCCAGCAGCGGGGGGCCGGGACTAGCGATCTACGAGCAGTACTTC

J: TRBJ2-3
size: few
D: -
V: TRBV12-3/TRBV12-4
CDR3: CASSSATLSTDTQYF
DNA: TGTGCCAGCAGTTCTGCCACACTCAGCACAGATACGCAGTATTTT

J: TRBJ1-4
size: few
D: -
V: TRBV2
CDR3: CASRDGGEKLFF
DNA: TGTGCCAGCAGGGATGGAGGCGAAAAACTGTTTTTT

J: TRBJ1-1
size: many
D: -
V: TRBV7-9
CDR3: CASSFGVGVATEAFF
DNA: TGTGCCAGCAGCTTTGGGGTGGGGGTAGCCACTGAAGCTTTCTTT

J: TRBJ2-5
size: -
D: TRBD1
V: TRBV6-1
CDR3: CASSTGQGQETQYF
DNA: TGTGCCAGCAGTACCGGACAGGGGCAGGAGACCCAGTACTTC

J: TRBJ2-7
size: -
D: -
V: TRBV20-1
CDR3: CSARPTTSFGEQYF
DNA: TGCAGTGCTAGACCGACCACTAGTTTTGGCGAGCAGTACTTC

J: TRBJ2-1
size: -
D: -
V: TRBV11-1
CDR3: CASSLVIWSADKADNEQFF
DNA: TGTGCCAGCAGCTTAGTAATTTGGAGTGCGGACAAGGCCGACAATGAGCAGTTCTTC

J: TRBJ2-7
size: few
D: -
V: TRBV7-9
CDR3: CATSKGGHYEQYF
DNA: TGTGCCACCTCAAAGGGGGGGCACTACGAGCAGTACTTC

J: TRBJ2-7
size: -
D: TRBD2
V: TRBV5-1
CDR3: CASSLSLAEIYEQYF
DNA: TGCGCCAGCAGCTTGTCTCTAGCGGAGATCTACGAGCAGTACTTC

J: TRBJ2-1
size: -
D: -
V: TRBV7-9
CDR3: CASSLASSGVPYNEQFF
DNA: TGTGCCAGCAGCTTAGCGTCTTCCGGGGTTCCCTACAATGAGCAGTTCTTC

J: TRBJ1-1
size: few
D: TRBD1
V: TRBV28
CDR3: CASTSLWTGGSTEAFF
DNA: TGTGCCAGCACCTCCCTTTGGACAGGGGGGAGTACTGAAGCTTTCTTT

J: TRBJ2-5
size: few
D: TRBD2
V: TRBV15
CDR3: CATSRARGSSETQYF
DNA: TGTGCCACCAGCAGAGCCCGCGGGAGTAGTGAGACCCAGTACTTC

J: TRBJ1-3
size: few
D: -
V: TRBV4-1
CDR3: CASGWRNTIYF
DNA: TGCGCCAGCGGGTGGCGAAACACCATATATTTT

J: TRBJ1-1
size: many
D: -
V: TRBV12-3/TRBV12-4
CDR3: CASSFVLMNTEAFF
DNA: TGTGCCAGCAGTTTTGTGCTTATGAACACTGAAGCTTTCTTT

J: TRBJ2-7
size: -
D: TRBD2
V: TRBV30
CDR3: CAWSVGTSGVYEQYF
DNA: TGTGCCTGGAGTGTAGGGACTAGCGGGGTTTACGAGCAGTACTTC

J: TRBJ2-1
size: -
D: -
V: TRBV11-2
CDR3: CASSLEVGALSYNEQFF
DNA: TGTGCCAGCAGCTTAGAAGTGGGGGCCCTCTCCTACAATGAGCAGTTCTTC

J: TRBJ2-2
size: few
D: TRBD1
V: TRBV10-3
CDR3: CAISDPDREVNGELFF
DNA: TGTGCCATCAGTGACCCGGACAGGGAGGTTAACGGGGAGCTGTTTTTT

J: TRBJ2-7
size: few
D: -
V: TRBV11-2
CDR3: CASSQQIYEQYF
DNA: TGTGCCAGCAGCCAGCAGATCTACGAGCAGTACTTC

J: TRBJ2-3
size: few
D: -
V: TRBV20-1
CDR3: CSARDRRPRFMEDTQYF
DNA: TGCAGTGCTAGAGATCGACGGCCTAGATTCATGGAAGATACGCAGTATTTT

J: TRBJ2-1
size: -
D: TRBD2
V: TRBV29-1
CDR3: CSGESGRVPYNEQFF
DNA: TGCAGCGGGGAAAGCGGGAGGGTCCCCTACAATGAGCAGTTCTTC

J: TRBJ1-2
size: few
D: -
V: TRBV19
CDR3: CASSMAGNYGYTF
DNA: TGTGCCAGTAGTATGGCCGGTAACTATGGCTACACCTTC

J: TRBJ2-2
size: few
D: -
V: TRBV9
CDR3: CASSVGAGFTGETTGELFF
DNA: TGTGCCAGCAGCGTAGGGGCAGGGTTTACGGGAGAGACCACCGGGGAGCTGTTTTTT

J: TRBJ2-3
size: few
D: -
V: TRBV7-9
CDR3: CASRIRTGLDSDTQYF
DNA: TGTGCCAGCAGGATTCGGACGGGTTTGGATTCAGATACGCAGTATTTT

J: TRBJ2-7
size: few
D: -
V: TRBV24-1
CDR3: CATSATGTYEQYF
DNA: TGTGCCACCAGCGCGACAGGCACCTACGAGCAGTACTTC

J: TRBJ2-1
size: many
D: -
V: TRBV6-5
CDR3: CASSYSWTGNEQFF
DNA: TGTGCCAGCAGTTACTCGTGGACGGGGAATGAGCAGTTCTTC

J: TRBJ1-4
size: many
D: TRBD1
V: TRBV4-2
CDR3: CASSQEGTGRTNEKLFF
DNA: TGTGCCAGCAGCCAAGAGGGGACAGGGAGGACTAATGAAAAACTGTTTTTT

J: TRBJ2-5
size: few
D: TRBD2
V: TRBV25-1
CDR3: CASSEFAGGPEETQYF
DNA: TGTGCCAGCAGTGAATTTGCGGGGGGCCCTGAAGAGACCCAGTACTTC

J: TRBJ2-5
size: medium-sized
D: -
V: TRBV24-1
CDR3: CATSDIAGADGETQYF
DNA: TGTGCCACCAGTGATATAGCCGGGGCCGACGGGGAGACCCAGTACTTC

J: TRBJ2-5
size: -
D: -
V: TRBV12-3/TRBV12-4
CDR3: CASSPFLIETQYF
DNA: TGTGCCAGCAGCCCGTTTTTGATCGAGACCCAGTACTTC

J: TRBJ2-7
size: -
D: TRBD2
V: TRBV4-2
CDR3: CASSQGIAGAYEQYF
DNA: TGTGCCAGCAGCCAAGGAATAGCGGGGGCCTACGAGCAGTACTTC